This T cell receptor (beta chain) was recorded in a study of blood T cell repertoires in COVID-19. Study-level background: Sites across the United States, Italy and Spain contributed samples from acute and convalescent COVID-19. PBMCs, B-cell-depleted T cells, or T cells provided the cDNA or gDNA that made up the material.

Study processing details: Reference gene primers were amplified, and this amplification served to estimate nucleated cell counts. Sequencing was performed with immunoSEQ multiplex PCR; in TCRdb, only in-frame clones are kept and a portion is missing. V and J calls and clone size are those listed in that table; D and trimming were worked out from the DNA. The sample gives about 100,000 clones, roughly four fifths of which show up once; about 5% is in the top ten. Germline loops: CDR1 LGHDT, CDR2 YNNKEL (reference sequence). This CDR3 is 14 amino acids long. Trimming took 6 bases from V and 6 from J, leaving 14 bases between them.

This clonotype was sampled from a man between 60 and 70 years old with acute or convalescent COVID-19. The sequenced sample consisted of peripheral blood. This chain uses TRBV3-1 (or the pseudogene TRBV3-2) with TRBJ1-4; tentatively, D is TRBD1 (6 bases). The CDR3 coding sequence is TGTGCCAGCAGTCCGAGGGGGTCCGATGAAAAACTGTTTTTT. Amino acids: CASSPRGSDEKLFF.